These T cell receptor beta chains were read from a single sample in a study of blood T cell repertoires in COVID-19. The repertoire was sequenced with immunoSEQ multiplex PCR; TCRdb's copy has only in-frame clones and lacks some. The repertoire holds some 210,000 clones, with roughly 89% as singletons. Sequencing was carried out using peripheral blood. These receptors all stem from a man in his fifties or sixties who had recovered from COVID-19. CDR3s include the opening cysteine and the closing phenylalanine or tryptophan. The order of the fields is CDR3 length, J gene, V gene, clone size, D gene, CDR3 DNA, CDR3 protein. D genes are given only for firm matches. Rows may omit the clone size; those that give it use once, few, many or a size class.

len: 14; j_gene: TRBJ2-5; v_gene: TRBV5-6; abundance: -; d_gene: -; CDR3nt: TGTGCCAGCAGCTGGGCGGGCTTACAAGAGACCCAGTACTTC; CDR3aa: CASSWAGLQETQYF
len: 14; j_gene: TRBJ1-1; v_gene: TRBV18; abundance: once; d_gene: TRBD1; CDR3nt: TGTGCCAGCTCACGACAGGGGGCTAACACTGAAGCTTTCTTT; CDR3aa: CASSRQGANTEAFF
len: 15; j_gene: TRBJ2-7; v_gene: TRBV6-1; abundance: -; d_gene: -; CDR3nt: TGTGCCAGCAGTGAATCCCCCGGGACTCGCTACGAGCAGTACTTC; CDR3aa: CASSESPGTRYEQYF
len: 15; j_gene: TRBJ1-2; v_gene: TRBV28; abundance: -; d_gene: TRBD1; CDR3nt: TGTGCCAGCAGCCCTGACAGGGGGCGCCGATATGGCTACACCTTC; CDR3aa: CASSPDRGRRYGYTF
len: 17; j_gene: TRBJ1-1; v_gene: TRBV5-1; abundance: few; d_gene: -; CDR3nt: TGCGCCAGCAGCTTGGGCGTGAGTGGGCGATTAGACACTGAAGCTTTCTTT; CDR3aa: CASSLGVSGRLDTEAFF
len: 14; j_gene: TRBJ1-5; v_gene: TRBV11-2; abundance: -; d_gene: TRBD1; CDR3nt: TGTGCCAGCAGCGGATCAGGGGGCCGGCAGCCCCAGCATTTT; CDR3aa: CASSGSGGRQPQHF
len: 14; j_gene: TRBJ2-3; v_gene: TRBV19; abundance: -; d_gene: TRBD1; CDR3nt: TGTGCCAGTAGAGCAAAGGGGGCGGGAGATACGCAGTATTTT; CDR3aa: CASRAKGAGDTQYF
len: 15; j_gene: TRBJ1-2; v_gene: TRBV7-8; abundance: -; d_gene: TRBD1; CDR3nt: TGTGCCAGCAGCCTACGACAGGGACCTAGTAATGGCTACACCTTC; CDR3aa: CASSLRQGPSNGYTF
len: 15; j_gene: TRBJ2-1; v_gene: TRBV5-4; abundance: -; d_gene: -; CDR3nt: TGTGCCAGCAGCTTACGCGGAAACTCCTACAATGAGCAGTTCTTC; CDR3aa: CASSLRGNSYNEQFF
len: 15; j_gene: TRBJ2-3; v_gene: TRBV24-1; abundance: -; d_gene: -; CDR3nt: TGTGCCACCAGTGATCCGGGGGGCAACCCAGATACGCAGTATTTT; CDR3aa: CATSDPGGNPDTQYF
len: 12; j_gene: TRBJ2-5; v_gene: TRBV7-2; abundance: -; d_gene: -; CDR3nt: TGTGCCAGCAGCCGAGGGTCAGAGACCCAGTACTTC; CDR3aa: CASSRGSETQYF